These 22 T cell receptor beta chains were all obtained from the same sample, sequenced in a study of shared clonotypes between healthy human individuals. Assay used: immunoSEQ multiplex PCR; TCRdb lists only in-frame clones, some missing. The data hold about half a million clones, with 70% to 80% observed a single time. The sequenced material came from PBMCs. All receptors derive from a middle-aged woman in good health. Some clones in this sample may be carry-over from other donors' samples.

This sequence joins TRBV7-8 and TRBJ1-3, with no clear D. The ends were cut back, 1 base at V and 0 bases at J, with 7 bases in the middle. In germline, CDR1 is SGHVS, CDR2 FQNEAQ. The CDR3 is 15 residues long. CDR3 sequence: CASSLEVLSGNTIYF. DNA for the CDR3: TGTGCCAGCAGCTTAGAGGTCCTCTCTGGAAACACCATATATTTT. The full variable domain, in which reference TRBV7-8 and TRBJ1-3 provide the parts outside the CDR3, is GAGVSQSPRYKVAKRGQDVALRCDPISGHVSLFWYQQALGQGPEFLTYFQNEAQLDKSGLPSDRFFAERPEGSVSTLKIQRTQQEDSAVYLCASSLEVLSGNTIYFGEGSWLTVV.

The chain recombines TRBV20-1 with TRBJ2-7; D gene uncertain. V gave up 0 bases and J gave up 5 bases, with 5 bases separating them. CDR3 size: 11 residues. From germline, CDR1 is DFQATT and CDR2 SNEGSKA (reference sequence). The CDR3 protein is CSARDRDEQYF. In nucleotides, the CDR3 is TGCAGTGCTAGAGATCGCGACGAGCAGTACTTC.

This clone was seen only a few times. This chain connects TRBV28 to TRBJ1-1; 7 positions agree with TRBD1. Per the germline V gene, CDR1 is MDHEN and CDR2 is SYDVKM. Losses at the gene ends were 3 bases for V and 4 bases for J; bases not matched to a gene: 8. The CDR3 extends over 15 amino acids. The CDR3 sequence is CASSFMRQGSTEAFF. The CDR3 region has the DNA TGTGCCAGCAGTTTCATGCGACAGGGTAGCACTGAAGCTTTCTTT.

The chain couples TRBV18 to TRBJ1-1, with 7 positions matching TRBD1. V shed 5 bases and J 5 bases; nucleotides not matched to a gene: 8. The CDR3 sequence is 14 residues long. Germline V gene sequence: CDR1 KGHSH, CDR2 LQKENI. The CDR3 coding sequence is TGTGCCAGCTCAGCAGACAGGGCCTGGACTGAAGCTTTCTTT. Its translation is CASSADRAWTEAFF.

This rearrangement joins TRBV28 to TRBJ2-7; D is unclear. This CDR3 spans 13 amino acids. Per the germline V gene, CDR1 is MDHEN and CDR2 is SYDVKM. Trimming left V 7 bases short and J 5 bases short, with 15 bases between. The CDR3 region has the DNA TGTGCCAGCACCCGGACCTACACCAACGAGCAGTACTTC. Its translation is CASTRTYTNEQYF.

Here the CDR3 DNA reads TGTGCCAGCAGTTACCGAGGGACTAGCGGGAATGAGCAGTTCTTC. Its protein product is CASSYRGTSGNEQFF. The chain uses TRBV28 and TRBJ2-1; 12 bases map to TRBD2. CDR1 and CDR2 (germline): MDHEN, SYDVKM. The junction had 5 bases not matched to a gene; V was cut back by 4 bases and J by 7 bases. The CDR3 spans 15 residues.

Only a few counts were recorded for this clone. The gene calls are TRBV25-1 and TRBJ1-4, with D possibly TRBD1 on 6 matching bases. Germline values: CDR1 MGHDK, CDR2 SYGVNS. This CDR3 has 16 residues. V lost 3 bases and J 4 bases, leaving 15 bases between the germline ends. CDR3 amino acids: CASSENRRGINEKLFF. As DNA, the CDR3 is TGTGCCAGCAGTGAGAATCGGAGGGGGATTAATGAAAAACTGTTTTTT.

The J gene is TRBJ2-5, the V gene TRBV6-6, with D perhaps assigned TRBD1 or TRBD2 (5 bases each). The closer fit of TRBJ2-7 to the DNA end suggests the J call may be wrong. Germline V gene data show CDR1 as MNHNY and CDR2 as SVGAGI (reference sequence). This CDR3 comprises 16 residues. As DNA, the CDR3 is TGTGCCAGCAGTTACTCGTTTGGGACGGTGGACTACGAGCAGTACTTC. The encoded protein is CASSYSFGTVDYEQYF.

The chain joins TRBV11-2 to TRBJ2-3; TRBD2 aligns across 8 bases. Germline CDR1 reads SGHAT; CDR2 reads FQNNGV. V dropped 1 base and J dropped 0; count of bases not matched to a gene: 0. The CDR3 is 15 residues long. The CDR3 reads CASSLASGSTDTQYF. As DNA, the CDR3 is TGTGCCAGCAGCTTAGCTAGCGGGAGCACAGATACGCAGTATTTT.

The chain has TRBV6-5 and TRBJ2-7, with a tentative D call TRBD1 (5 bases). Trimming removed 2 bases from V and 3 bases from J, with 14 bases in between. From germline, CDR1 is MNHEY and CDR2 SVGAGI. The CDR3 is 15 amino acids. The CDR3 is CASSYGKGPYYEQYF. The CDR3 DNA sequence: TGTGCCAGCAGTTACGGCAAGGGGCCCTACTACGAGCAGTACTTC.

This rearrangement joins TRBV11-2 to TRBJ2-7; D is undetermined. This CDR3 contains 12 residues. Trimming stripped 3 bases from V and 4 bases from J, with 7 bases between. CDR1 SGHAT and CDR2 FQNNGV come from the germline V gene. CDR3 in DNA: TGTGCCAGCAGCTTTAGTCTATACGAGCAGTACTTC. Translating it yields CASSFSLYEQYF.

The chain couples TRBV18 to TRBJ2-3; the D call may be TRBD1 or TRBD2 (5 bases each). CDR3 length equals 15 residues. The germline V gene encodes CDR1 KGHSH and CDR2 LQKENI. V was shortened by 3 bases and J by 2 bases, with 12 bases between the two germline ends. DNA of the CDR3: TGTGCCAGCTCACCGGGGACGGATTCCACAGATACGCAGTATTTT. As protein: CASSPGTDSTDTQYF.

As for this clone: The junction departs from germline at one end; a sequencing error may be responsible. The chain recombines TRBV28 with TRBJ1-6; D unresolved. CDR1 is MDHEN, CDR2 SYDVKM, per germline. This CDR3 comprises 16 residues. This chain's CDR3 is CASSFLPGSYSSPLHF. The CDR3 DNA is TGTGCCAGCAGTTTCCTACCGGGCTCCTATAGTTCACCCCTCCACTTT. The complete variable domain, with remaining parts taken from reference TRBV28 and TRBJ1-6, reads DVKVTQSSRYLVKRTGEKVFLECVQDMDHENMFWYRQDPGLGLRLIYFSYDVKMKEKGDIPEGYSVSREKKERFSLILESASTNQTSMYLCASSFLPGSYSSPLHFGNGTRLTVT.

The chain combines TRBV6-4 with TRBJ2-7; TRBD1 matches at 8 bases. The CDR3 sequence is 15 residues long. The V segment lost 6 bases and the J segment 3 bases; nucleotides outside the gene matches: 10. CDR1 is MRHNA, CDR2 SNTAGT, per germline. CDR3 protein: CASSKTGDPNYEQYF. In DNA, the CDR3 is TGTGCCAGCAGCAAGACAGGGGACCCAAACTACGAGCAGTACTTC.

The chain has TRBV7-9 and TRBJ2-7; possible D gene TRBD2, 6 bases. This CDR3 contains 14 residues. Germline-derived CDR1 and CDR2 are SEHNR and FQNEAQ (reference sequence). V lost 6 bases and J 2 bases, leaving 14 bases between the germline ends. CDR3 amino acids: CASRPGTATYEQYF. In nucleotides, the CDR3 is TGTGCCAGCAGGCCCGGGACTGCCACCTACGAGCAGTACTTC.

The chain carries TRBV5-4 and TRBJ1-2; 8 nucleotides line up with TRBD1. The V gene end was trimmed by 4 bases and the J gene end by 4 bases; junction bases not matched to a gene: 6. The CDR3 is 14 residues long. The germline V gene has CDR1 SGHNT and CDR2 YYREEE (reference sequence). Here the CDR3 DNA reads TGTGCCAGCAGCCAGGGACAGGAGACCTATGGCTACACCTTC. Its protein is CASSQGQETYGYTF.

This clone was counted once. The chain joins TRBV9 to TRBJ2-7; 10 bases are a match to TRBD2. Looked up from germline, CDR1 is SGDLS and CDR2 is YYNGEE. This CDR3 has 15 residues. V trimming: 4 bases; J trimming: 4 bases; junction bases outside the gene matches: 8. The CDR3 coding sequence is TGTGCCAGCAGCCCTAGCGGGAGAGGCAGGTACGAGCAGTACTTC. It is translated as CASSPSGRGRYEQYF.

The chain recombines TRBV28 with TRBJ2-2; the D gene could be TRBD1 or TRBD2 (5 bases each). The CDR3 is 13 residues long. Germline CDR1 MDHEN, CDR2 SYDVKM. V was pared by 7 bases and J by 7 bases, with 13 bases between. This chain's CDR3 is CASMGDWGGELFF. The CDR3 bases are TGTGCCAGCATGGGGGATTGGGGCGGGGAGCTGTTTTTT.

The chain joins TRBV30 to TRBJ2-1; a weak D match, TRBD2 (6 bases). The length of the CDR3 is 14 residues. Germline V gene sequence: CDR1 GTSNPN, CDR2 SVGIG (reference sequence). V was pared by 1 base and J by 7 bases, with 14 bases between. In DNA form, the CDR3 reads TGTGCCTGGAGTGAGGACGGGAGTGTGAATGAGCAGTTCTTC. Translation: CAWSEDGSVNEQFF.

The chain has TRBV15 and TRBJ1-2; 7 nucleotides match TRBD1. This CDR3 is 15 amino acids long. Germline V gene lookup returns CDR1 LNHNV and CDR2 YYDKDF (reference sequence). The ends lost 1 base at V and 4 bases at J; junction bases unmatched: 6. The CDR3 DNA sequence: TGTGCCACCAGCAGAGGAGGGGGCACATCCTATGGCTACACCTTC. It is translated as CATSRGGGTSYGYTF.

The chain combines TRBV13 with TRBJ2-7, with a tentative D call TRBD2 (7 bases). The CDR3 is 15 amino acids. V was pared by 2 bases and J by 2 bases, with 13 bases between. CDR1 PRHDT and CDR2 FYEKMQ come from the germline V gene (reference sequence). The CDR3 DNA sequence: TGTGCCAGCAGCTTAAGGGGGAGGGGACCCTACGAGCAGTACTTC. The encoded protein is CASSLRGRGPYEQYF. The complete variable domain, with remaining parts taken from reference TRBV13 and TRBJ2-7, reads AAGVIQSPRHLIKEKRETATLKCYPIPRHDTVYWYQQGPGQDPQFLISFYEKMQSDKGSIPDRFSAQQFSDYHSELNMSSLELGDSALYFCASSLRGRGPYEQYFGPGTRLTVT.

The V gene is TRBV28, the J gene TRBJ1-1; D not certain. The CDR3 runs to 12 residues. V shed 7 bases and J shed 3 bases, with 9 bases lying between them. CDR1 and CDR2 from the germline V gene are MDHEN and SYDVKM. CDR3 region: CASTSGDTEAFF. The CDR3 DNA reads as TGTGCCAGCACCAGCGGGGACACTGAAGCTTTCTTT.